This T cell receptor beta chain was captured by sequencing in a study of blood T cell repertoires in COVID-19. The overall study: From T cells, B-cell-depleted T cells, or PBMCs came the material, which was cDNA or gDNA.

Assay: immunoSEQ multiplex PCR; the TCRdb copy retains only in-frame clones and omits some. The profile shows some 5,700 clones, about 90% of them singletons. V lost 3 bases to trimming and J lost 3 bases, with 6 bases between them. Germline-derived CDR1 and CDR2 are GTSNPN and SVGIG (reference sequence). CDR3 size: 11 residues. V is TRBV30 and J is TRBJ2-7; possible D gene TRBD2, 5 bases. This TCR was recovered from a human donor in a cohort sampled during active COVID-19. Material for sequencing was peripheral blood. CDR3 protein: CAWSEGYEQYF. The CDR3 DNA reads as TGTGCCTGGAGCGAGGGCTACGAGCAGTACTTC.